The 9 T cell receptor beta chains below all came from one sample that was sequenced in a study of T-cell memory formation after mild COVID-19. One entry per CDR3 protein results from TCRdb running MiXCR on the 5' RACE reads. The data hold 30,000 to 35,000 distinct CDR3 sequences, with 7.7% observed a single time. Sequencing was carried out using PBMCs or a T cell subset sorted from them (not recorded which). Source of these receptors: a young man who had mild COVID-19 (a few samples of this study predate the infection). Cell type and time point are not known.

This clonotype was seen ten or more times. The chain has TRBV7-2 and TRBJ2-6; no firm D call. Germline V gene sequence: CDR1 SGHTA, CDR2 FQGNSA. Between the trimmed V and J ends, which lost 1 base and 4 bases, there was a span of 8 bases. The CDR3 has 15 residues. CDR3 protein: CASSLDHSGANVLTF. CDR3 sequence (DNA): TGTGCCAGCAGCTTAGACCACTCCGGGGCCAACGTCCTGACTTTC.

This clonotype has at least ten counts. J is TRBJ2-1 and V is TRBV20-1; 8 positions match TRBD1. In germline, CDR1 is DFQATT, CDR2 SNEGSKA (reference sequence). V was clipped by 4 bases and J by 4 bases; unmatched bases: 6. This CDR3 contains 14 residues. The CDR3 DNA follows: TGCAGTGCTATACCGGGACAGGCATACAATGAGCAGTTCTTC. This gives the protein CSAIPGQAYNEQFF.

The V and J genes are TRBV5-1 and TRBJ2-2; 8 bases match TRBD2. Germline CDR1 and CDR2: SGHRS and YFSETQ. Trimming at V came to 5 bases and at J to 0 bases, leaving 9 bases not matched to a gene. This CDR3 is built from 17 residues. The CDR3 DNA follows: TGCGCCAGCAGTAAGCGAGCGGGGGTACCGAACACCGGGGAGCTGTTTTTT. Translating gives CASSKRAGVPNTGELFF.

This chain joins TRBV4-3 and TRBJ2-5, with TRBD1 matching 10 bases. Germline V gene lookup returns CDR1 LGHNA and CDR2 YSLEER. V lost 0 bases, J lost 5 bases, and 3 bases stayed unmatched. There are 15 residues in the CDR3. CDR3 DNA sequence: TGCGCCAGCAGCCAAGAAGGGACAGGGGTGGAGACCCAGTACTTC. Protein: CASSQEGTGVETQYF.

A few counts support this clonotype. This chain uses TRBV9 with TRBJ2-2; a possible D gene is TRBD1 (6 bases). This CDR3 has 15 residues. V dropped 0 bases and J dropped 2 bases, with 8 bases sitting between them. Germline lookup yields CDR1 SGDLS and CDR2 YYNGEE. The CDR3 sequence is CASSVEGHNTGELFF. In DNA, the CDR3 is TGTGCCAGCAGCGTAGAGGGACACAACACCGGGGAGCTGTTTTTT.

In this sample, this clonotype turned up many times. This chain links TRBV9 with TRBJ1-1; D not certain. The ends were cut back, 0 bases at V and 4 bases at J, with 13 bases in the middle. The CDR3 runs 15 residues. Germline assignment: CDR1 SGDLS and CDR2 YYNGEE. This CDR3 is CASSVGSASGTEAFF. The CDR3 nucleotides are TGTGCCAGCAGCGTAGGGTCCGCTTCGGGCACTGAAGCTTTCTTT. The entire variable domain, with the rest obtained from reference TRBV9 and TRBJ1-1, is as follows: DSGVTQTPKHLITATGQRVTLRCSPRSGDLSVYWYQQSLDQGLQFLIQYYNGEERAKGNILERFSAQQFPDLHSELNLSSLELGDSALYFCASSVGSASGTEAFFGQGTRLTVV.

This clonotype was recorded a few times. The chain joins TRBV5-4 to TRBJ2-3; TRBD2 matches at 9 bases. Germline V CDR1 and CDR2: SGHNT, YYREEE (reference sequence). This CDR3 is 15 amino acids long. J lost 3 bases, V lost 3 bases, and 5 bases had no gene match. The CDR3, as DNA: TGTGCCAGCAGCTCCGAGCGGGGGGTTACAGATACGCAGTATTTT. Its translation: CASSSERGVTDTQYF.

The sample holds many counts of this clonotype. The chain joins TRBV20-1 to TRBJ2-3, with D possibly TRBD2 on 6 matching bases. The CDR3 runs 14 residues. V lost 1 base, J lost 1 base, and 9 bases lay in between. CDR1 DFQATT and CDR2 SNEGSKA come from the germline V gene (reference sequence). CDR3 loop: CSARGSSGTDTQYF. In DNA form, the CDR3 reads TGCAGTGCTAGAGGGTCTAGCGGCACAGATACGCAGTATTTT.

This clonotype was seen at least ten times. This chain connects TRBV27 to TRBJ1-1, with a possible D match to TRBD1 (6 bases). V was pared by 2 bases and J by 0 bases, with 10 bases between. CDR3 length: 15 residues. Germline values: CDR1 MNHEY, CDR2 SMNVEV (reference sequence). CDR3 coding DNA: TGTGCCAGCAGTTTAACCGGACAGCTGAACACTGAAGCTTTCTTT. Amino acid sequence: CASSLTGQLNTEAFF.